This entry concerns a single TCR beta chain. The sample belongs to a study of T-cell memory formation after mild COVID-19. TCRdb ran MiXCR on the 5' RACE reads and lists one entry per CDR3 protein. The data show 300,000 to 400,000 distinct CDR3 sequences, 10% to 15% seen once. The source material was PBMCs or a T cell subset sorted from them (not recorded which). This clonotype was obtained from a man aged 18 to 35 who had mild COVID-19 (a few samples of this study predate the infection). Cell type and time point are not known.

CDR3 sequence reads: CASSYKRTSETQYF. CDR3 bases: TGCGCCAGCAGTTACAAAAGGACGTCGGAGACCCAGTACTTC. The genes are TRBV5-1 and TRBJ2-5; D not resolved. The CDR3 is made up of 14 amino acids. V lost 5 bases, J lost 5 bases, and 16 bases lay in between. Germline V CDR1 and CDR2: SGHRS, YFSETQ.